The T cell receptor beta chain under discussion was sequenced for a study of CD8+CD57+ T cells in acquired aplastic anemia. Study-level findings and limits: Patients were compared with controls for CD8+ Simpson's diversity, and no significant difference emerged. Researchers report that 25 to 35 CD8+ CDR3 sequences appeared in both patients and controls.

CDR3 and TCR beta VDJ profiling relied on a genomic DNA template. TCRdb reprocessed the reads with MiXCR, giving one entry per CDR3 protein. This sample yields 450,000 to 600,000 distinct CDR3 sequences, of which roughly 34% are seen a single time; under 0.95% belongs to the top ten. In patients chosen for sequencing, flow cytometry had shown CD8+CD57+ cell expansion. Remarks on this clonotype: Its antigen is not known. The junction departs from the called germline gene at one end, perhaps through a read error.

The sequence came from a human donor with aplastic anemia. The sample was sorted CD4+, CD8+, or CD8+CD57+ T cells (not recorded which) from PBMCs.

CDR3 DNA: TGTACCAGCTCACCTGGACTAGCGGGAGACAATGAGCAGTTCTTC. Its translation is CTSSPGLAGDNEQFF. J is TRBJ2-1 and V is TRBV18, with 13 bases that match TRBD2. CDR1 is KGHSH, CDR2 LQKENI, per germline. This CDR3 region has 15 residues.